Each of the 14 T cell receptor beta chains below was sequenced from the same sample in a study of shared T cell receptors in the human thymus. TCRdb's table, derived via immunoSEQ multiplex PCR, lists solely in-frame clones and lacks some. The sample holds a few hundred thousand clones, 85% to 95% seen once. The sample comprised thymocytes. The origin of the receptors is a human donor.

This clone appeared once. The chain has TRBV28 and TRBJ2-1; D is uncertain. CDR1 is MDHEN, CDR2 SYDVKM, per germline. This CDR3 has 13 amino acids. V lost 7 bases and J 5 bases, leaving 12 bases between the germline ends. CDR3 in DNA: TGTGCCAGCACCCTCTACACCGACAATGAGCAGTTCTTC. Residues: CASTLYTDNEQFF.

CDR3 residues: CASSPGLNPETQYF. CDR3 nucleotides: TGTGCCAGCAGCCCTGGACTAAACCCCGAGACCCAGTACTTC. V gene TRBV7-3 combines with J gene TRBJ2-5; D is possibly TRBD2 (6 bases). Germline V gene sequence: CDR1 SGHTA, CDR2 FQGTGA. CDR3 size: 14 residues. V was shortened by 5 bases and J by 5 bases, with 15 bases between the two germline ends. The full variable domain, with the rest looked up from reference TRBV7-3 and TRBJ2-5, is GAGVSQTPSNKVTEKGKYVELRCDPISGHTALYWYRQSLGQGPEFLIYFQGTGAADDSGLPNDRFFAVRPEGSVSTLKIQRTERGDSAVYLCASSPGLNPETQYFGPGTRLLVL.

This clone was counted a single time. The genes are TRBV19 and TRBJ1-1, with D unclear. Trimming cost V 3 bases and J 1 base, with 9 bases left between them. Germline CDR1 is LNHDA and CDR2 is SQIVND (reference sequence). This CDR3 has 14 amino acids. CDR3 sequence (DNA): TGTGCCAGTAGTATCCGGCGGAAGAACACTGAAGCTTTCTTT. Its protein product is CASSIRRKNTEAFF.

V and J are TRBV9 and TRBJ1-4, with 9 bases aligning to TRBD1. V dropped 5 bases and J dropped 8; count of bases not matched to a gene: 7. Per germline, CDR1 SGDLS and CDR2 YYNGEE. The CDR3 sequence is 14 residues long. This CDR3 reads CASRGQGYGEKLFF. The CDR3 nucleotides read TGTGCCAGCAGGGGACAGGGTTATGGCGAAAAACTGTTTTTT.

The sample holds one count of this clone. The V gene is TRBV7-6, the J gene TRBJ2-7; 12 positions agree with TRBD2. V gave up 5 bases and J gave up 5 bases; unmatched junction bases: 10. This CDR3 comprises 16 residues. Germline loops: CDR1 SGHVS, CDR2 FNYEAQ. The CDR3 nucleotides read TGTGCCAGCAGCCCCGGGGCTAGCGGGAGGGCCAACGAGCAGTACTTC. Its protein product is CASSPGASGRANEQYF.

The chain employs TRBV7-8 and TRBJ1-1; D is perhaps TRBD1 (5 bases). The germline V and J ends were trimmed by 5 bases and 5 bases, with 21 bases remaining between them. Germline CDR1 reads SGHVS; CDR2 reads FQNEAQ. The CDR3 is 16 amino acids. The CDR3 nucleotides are TGTGCCAGCAGCCTTCGGGACCTTTGGGGGGAAACTGAAGCTTTCTTT. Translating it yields CASSLRDLWGETEAFF.

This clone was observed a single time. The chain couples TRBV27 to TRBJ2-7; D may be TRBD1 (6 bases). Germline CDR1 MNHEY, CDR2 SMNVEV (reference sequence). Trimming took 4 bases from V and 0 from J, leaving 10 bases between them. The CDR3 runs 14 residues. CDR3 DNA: TGTGCCAGCAGTTCCACAGGGAGCTCCTACGAGCAGTACTTC. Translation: CASSSTGSSYEQYF.

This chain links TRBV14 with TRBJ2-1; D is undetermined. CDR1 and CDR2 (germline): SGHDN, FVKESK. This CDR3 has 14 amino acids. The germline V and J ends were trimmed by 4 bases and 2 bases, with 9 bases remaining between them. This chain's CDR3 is CASSPYLPYNEQFF. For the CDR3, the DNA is TGTGCCAGCAGCCCCTACCTACCCTACAATGAGCAGTTCTTC. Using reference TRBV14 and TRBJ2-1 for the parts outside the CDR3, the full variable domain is EAGVTQFPSHSVIEKGQTVTLRCDPISGHDNLYWYRRVMGKEIKFLLHFVKESKQDESGMPNNRFLAERTGGTYSTLKVQPAELEDSGVYFCASSPYLPYNEQFFGPGTRLTVL.

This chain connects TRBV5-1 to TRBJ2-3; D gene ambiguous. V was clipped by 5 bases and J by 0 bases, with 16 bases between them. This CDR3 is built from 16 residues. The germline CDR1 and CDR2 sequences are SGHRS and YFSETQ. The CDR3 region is CASSPGSGPSTDTQYF. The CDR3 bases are TGCGCCAGCAGTCCTGGGTCGGGTCCTAGCACAGATACGCAGTATTTT.

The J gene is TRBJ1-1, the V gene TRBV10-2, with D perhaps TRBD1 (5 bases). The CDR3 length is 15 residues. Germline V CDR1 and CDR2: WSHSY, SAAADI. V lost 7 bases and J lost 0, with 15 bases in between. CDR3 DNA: TGCGCCAGCACTATGAGATGGACATTGAACACTGAAGCTTTCTTT. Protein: CASTMRWTLNTEAFF.

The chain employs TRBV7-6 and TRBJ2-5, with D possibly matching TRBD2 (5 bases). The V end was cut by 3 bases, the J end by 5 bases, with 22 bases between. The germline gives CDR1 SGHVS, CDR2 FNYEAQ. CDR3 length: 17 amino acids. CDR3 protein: CASSFVVGLGDLETQYF. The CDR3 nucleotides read TGTGCCAGCAGCTTCGTTGTCGGGCTCGGGGATTTGGAGACCCAGTACTTC.

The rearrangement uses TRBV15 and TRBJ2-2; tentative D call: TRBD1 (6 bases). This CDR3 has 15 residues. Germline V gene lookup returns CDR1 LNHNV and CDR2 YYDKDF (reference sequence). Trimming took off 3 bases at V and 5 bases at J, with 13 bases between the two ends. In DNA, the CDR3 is TGTGCCACCAGCAGGGACGACAGGACTACCGGGGAGCTGTTTTTT. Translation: CATSRDDRTTGELFF.

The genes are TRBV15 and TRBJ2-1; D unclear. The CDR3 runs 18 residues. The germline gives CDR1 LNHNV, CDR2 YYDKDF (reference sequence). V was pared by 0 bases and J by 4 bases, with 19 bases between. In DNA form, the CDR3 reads TGTGCCACCAGCAGAGATCGGGCAGCACCGGACCAATACAATGAGCAGTTCTTC. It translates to CATSRDRAAPDQYNEQFF.

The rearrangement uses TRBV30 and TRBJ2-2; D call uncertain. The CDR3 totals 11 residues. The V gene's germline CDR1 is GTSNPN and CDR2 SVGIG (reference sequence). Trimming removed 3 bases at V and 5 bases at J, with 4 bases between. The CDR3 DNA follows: TGTGCCTGGAGGGAGACCGGGGAGCTGTTTTTT. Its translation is CAWRETGELFF. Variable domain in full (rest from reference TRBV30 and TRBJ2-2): SQTIHQWPATLVQPVGSPLSLECTVEGTSNPNLYWYRQAAGRGLQLLFYSVGIGQISSEVPQNLSASRPQDRQFILSSKKLLLSDSGFYLCAWRETGELFFGEGSRLTVL.